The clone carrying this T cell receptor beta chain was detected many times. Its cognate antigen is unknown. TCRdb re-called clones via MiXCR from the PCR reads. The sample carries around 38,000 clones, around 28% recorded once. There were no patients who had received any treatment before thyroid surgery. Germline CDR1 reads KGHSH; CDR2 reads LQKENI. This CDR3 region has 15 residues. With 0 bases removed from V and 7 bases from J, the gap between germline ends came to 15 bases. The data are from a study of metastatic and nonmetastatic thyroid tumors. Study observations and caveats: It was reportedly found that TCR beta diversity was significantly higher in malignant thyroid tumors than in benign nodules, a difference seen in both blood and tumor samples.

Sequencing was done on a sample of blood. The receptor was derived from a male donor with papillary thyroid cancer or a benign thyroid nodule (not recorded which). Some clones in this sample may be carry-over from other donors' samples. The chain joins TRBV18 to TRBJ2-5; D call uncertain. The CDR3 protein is CASSPPMSSERTQYF. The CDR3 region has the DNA TGTGCCAGCTCACCACCGATGTCGTCCGAGAGGACCCAGTACTTC.